A selection of T cell receptor beta chains follows, all from one sample in a study of CD8+ T cells in alopecia areata. The assay was immunoSEQ multiplex PCR, and TCRdb's table has in-frame clones only and misses some. The sample lists about 130,000 clones; 49% were seen once. Source: CD8+ T cells sorted from blood, taken at week 0. These receptors originate from a human donor with alopecia areata. CDR3s include the opening cysteine and the closing phenylalanine or tryptophan. A D gene is named only where the DNA matches it firmly. Clone size is not always given. Where it is, it says once, few, many or a class for expanded clones.

j_call | v_call | clone_size | d_call | cdr3_aa | cdr3_nt
TRBJ1-1 | TRBV30 | NA | NA | CASTLNTEAFF | TGTGCCTCAACACTGAACACTGAAGCTTTCTTT
TRBJ2-4 | TRBV11-2 | few | NA | CASSPPGNIQYF | TGTGCCAGCAGCCCCCCCGGAAACATTCAGTACTTC
TRBJ1-5 | TRBV6-5 | NA | NA | CASSQTGRGQPQHF | TGTGCCAGCAGTCAGACAGGCCGGGGGCAGCCCCAGCATTTT
TRBJ1-1 | TRBV25-1 | NA | NA | CASSDFTWGEAFF | TGTGCCAGCAGTGACTTCACGTGGGGTGAAGCTTTCTTT
TRBJ1-1 | TRBV5-1 | NA | TRBD1 | CASQDHGGTANTEAFF | TGCGCCAGCCAAGACCACGGGGGGACAGCGAACACTGAAGCTTTCTTT
TRBJ2-4 | TRBV27 | NA | NA | CASSLTTGHPAIAKNIQYF | TGTGCCAGCAGTTTGACGACGGGACACCCGGCGATAGCCAAAAACATTCAGTACTTC
TRBJ1-6 | TRBV15 | once | NA | CATSRDLGPLHF | TGTGCCACCAGCAGAGATCTAGGACCCCTCCACTTT
TRBJ1-1 | TRBV30 | NA | NA | CAWSVLARGDEAFF | TGTGCCTGGAGTGTACTCGCGCGGGGGGATGAAGCTTTCTTT
TRBJ1-1 | TRBV2 | few | NA | CASRTVPLGEAFF | TGTGCCAGCCGAACAGTGCCTCTAGGGGAAGCTTTCTTT
TRBJ2-5 | TRBV4-2 | NA | NA | CASSQDTQGQTQYF | TGTGCCAGCAGCCAAGATACCCAGGGTCAGACCCAGTACTTC
TRBJ2-4 | TRBV7-9 | NA | NA | CASSLGEGEGLANIQYF | TGTGCCAGCAGCTTAGGGGAAGGCGAAGGATTGGCAAACATTCAGTACTTC
TRBJ2-7 | TRBV30 | NA | TRBD1 | CAWRTGGLYEQYF | TGTGCCTGGAGGACAGGGGGCTTGTACGAGCAGTACTTC
TRBJ2-3 | TRBV4-1 | NA | NA | CASSQESDTQYF | TGCGCCAGCAGCCAAGAATCAGATACGCAGTATTTT
TRBJ2-7 | TRBV29-1 | few | NA | CSAREFPYEQYF | TGCAGCGCCCGGGAATTCCCCTACGAGCAGTACTTC
TRBJ2-1 | TRBV6-1 | NA | NA | CASSEWGPFYNEQFF | TGTGCCAGCAGTGAATGGGGGCCCTTCTACAATGAGCAGTTCTTC
TRBJ2-5 | TRBV27 | NA | TRBD2 | CASSPDFAGEVETQYF | TGTGCCAGCAGTCCCGATTTTGCGGGGGAAGTAGAGACCCAGTACTTC
TRBJ1-5 | TRBV9 | few | TRBD1 | CASSAGTASNQPQHF | TGTGCCAGCAGCGCTGGGACAGCCAGCAATCAGCCCCAGCATTTT
TRBJ2-5 | TRBV6-5 | few | TRBD1 | CASSDGTERETQYF | TGTGCCAGCAGTGACGGGACAGAACGAGAGACCCAGTACTTC
TRBJ2-7 | TRBV30 | NA | NA | CAWGIYEQYF | TGTGCCTGGGGGATCTACGAGCAGTACTTC
TRBJ2-1 | TRBV4-1 | few | TRBD2 | CASSQASGGYNEQFF | TGCGCCAGCAGCCAAGCCAGCGGGGGTTACAATGAGCAGTTCTTC
TRBJ2-5 | TRBV4-3 | NA | TRBD2 | CASSQDAPSGWETQYF | TGCGCCAGCAGCCAAGATGCCCCTAGCGGGTGGGAGACCCAGTACTTC
TRBJ2-3 | TRBV13 | NA | NA | CASSTSASSTDTQYF | TGTGCCAGCAGCACTTCAGCGAGTAGCACAGATACGCAGTATTTT
TRBJ1-2 | TRBV27 | NA | NA | CASSPGRGFGGYTF | TGTGCCAGCAGTCCAGGACGGGGATTTGGAGGCTACACCTTC
TRBJ2-2 | TRBV13 | NA | NA | CASSPANTGELFF | TGTGCCAGCAGCCCCGCCAACACCGGGGAGCTGTTTTTT
TRBJ2-5 | TRBV29-1 | NA | NA | CSVEFREERHWETQYF | TGCAGCGTTGAGTTTAGGGAGGAGCGGCACTGGGAGACCCAGTACTTC